Sequencing of this T cell receptor beta chain was carried out in a study of blood T cells in healthy people across ages. For the study at large: Per every two T cells, about one barcoded beta molecule was captured by template switching. Points from the study as a whole: Getting older went along with TCR beta diversity per million T cells dropping roughly linearly.

On this clonotype itself: Its target is unknown.

Then a second PCR, running roughly 6 to 11 cycles, was carried out with a sample-barcoded 5' primer and a J-beta primer mix. MiXCR, applied by TCRdb to the 5' RACE reads, yields one record per CDR3 protein. The profile shows about 720,000 distinct CDR3 sequences, 22% of them singletons. Looked up from germline, CDR1 is SSHAT and CDR2 is FNYEAQ (reference sequence). This CDR3 comprises 14 residues. V gave up 4 bases and J gave up 3 bases, with 10 bases separating them. J is TRBJ2-1 and V is TRBV7-7, with D possibly being TRBD1 (5 bases). Sequencing input: blood. The source is a man aged 70 or older in good health. DNA of the CDR3: TGTGCCAGCAGCTCCGCAGGGAACTACAATGAGCAGTTCTTC. Its translation: CASSSAGNYNEQFF. The variable domain in full, completed from reference TRBV7-7 and TRBJ2-1, reads GAGVSQSPRYKVTKRGQDVTLRCDPISSHATLYWYQQALGQGPEFLTYFNYEAQPDKSGLPSDRFSAERPEGSISTLTIQRTEQRDSAMYRCASSSAGNYNEQFFGPGTRLTVL.